These 29 T cell receptor beta chains were sequenced from one sample in a study of T cell responses to AZD1222 COVID-19 vaccine. The data were produced by immunoSEQ multiplex PCR, yet TCRdb's version contains in-frame clones alone and is incomplete. The sample carries around 200,000 clones, under 95% recorded once. Here the sequenced sample was peripheral blood, taken on day 0 of AZD1222 vaccination. All receptors come from an adult in good health.

This clone was detected once. J is TRBJ2-3 and V is TRBV6-1, with unresolved D. The CDR3 has 13 residues. In germline, CDR1 is MNHNS, CDR2 SASEGT. Trimming left V 8 bases short and J 2 bases short, with 11 bases between. CDR3 amino acids: CASSSLLTDTQYF. The DNA for the CDR3 is TGTGCCAGCTCATCCCTACTCACAGATACGCAGTATTTT.

The rearrangement uses TRBV7-6 and TRBJ2-5, with 7 bases aligning to TRBD2. This CDR3 spans 16 amino acids. Germline CDR1 SGHVS, CDR2 FNYEAQ. V gave up 5 bases and J gave up 1 base; unmatched junction bases: 10. Here the CDR3 DNA reads TGTGCCAGCAGCACAGACAGCCTAGCGGTCCAAGAGACCCAGTACTTC. Its protein product is CASSTDSLAVQETQYF.

The J gene is TRBJ1-6, the V gene TRBV6-2 or TRBV6-3; the D gene is possibly TRBD1 (6 bases). CDR1 is MNHEY, CDR2 SVGEGT, per germline. With 6 bases removed from V and 3 bases from J, the gap between germline ends came to 9 bases. CDR3 size: 14 residues. CDR3 sequence: CASSPDSYNSPLHF. DNA of the CDR3: TGTGCCAGCAGCCCGGACAGCTATAATTCACCCCTCCACTTT.

The chain is built from TRBV5-4 and TRBJ2-1; TRBD2 matches at 7 bases. This CDR3 spans 15 amino acids. Per germline, CDR1 SGHNT and CDR2 YYREEE (reference sequence). The junction had 7 bases not matched to a gene; V was cut back by 4 bases and J by 3 bases. CDR3 in DNA: TGTGCCAGCAGCCGCGAGCGGGATTTCTACAATGAGCAGTTCTTC. Its protein is CASSRERDFYNEQFF.

This chain joins TRBV5-6 and TRBJ2-7; 7 bases align to TRBD1. J lost 0 bases, V lost 1 base, and 13 bases had no gene match. Germline V gene data show CDR1 as SGHDT and CDR2 as YYEEEE. The CDR3 is made up of 18 amino acids. The CDR3 DNA reads TGTGCCAGCAGCTTGTGGGGGACACACAGGGGATACTCCTACGAGCAGTACTTC. Translation: CASSLWGTHRGYSYEQYF.

The genes are TRBV19 and TRBJ2-5; 7 positions agree with TRBD2. This CDR3 comprises 16 residues. Trimming at V came to 1 base and at J to 1 base, leaving 6 bases not matched to a gene. Per germline, CDR1 LNHDA and CDR2 SQIVND (reference sequence). The CDR3, as DNA: TGTGCCAGTAGTATAGGGGGGGGGACTCGCCAAGAGACCCAGTACTTC. It translates to CASSIGGGTRQETQYF.

V is TRBV12-3 or TRBV12-4 and J is TRBJ1-1; TRBD1 matches 8 bases. Unmatched junction bases numbered 4, after V lost 5 bases and J lost 5 bases. The CDR3 is made up of 13 amino acids. DNA of the CDR3: TGTGCCAGCAGTACCAGGACAGGGACTGAAGCTTTCTTT. Its translation is CASSTRTGTEAFF.

The chain couples TRBV19 to TRBJ2-2; D is perhaps TRBD1 (5 bases). Per the germline V gene, CDR1 is LNHDA and CDR2 is SQIVND (reference sequence). Trimming cost V 3 bases and J 8 bases, with 13 bases left between them. The CDR3 has 14 amino acids. This chain's CDR3 is CASSILGEGGELFF. Here the CDR3 DNA reads TGTGCCAGTAGTATTTTAGGGGAAGGAGGGGAGCTGTTTTTT. Full variable domain (rest looked up from reference TRBV19 and TRBJ2-2): DGGITQSPKYLFRKEGQNVTLSCEQNLNHDAMYWYRQDPGQGLRLIYYSQIVNDFQKGDIAEGYSVSREKKESFPLTVTSAQKNPTAFYLCASSILGEGGELFFGEGSRLTVL.

This clone was observed a handful of times. This chain links TRBV12-3 or TRBV12-4 with TRBJ1-1, with D tentatively TRBD1 (5 bases). V was pared by 5 bases and J by 4 bases, with 11 bases between. The CDR3 is 13 amino acids. The CDR3 here is CASSTRVGTEAFF. Here the CDR3 DNA reads TGTGCCAGCAGTACCAGGGTAGGCACTGAAGCTTTCTTT.

The rearrangement joins TRBV18 to TRBJ1-2; 7 bases align to TRBD1. V gave up 8 bases and J gave up 6 bases; unmatched junction bases: 9. The V gene's germline CDR1 is KGHSH and CDR2 LQKENI. The CDR3 has 13 residues. The CDR3 here is CASTLDRSDGYTF. The CDR3 coding sequence is TGTGCCAGCACCCTGGACAGGAGCGATGGCTACACCTTC.

The rearrangement links TRBV28 to TRBJ2-1; 12 nucleotides line up with TRBD2. Germline values: CDR1 MDHEN, CDR2 SYDVKM. The CDR3 is made up of 16 amino acids. V lost 7 bases and J lost 1; bases outside the gene matches: 5. CDR3 nucleotide sequence: TGTGCCAGCACCCAGCTAGCGGGAGGGTCCTACAATGAGCAGTTCTTC. Amino acids: CASTQLAGGSYNEQFF.

A remark on this clone: The same CDR3 also results from other DNA sequences found in this sample. The chain combines TRBV9 with TRBJ2-1, with D possibly TRBD1 on 6 matching bases. CDR1 and CDR2 (germline): SGDLS, YYNGEE. CDR3 length: 16 residues. V was clipped by 0 bases and J by 5 bases, with 15 bases between them. The CDR3 here is CASSVDPRGKDNEQFF. As DNA, the CDR3 is TGTGCCAGCAGCGTAGATCCCAGGGGAAAAGACAATGAGCAGTTCTTC.

This chain connects TRBV7-9 to TRBJ1-1, with D perhaps matching TRBD1 (6 bases). The ends were cut back, 5 bases at V and 6 bases at J, with 19 bases in the middle. This CDR3 region has 15 residues. Per the germline V gene, CDR1 is SEHNR and CDR2 is FQNEAQ (reference sequence). The CDR3 region has the DNA TGTGCCAGCAGCCCAGGAAGCACAGGGTTCCCTGAAGCTTTCTTT. It is translated as CASSPGSTGFPEAFF.

DNA for the CDR3: TGCGCCAGCAGCCCCGTGAGAGCTAGCACAGATACGCAGTATTTT. Its translation is CASSPVRASTDTQYF. The gene calls are TRBV5-1 and TRBJ2-3; D remains ambiguous. CDR1 is SGHRS and CDR2 is YFSETQ in the germline V gene. Trimming took off 4 bases at V and 0 bases at J, with 12 bases between the two ends. This CDR3 has 15 residues.

The chain recombines TRBV2 with TRBJ2-1; D gene ambiguous. This CDR3 region has 15 residues. In germline, CDR1 is SNHLY, CDR2 FYNNEI. V gave up 3 bases and J gave up 0 bases, with 9 bases separating them. The DNA of the CDR3 is TGTGCCAGCAGTGAGGGTCGTGGCTCCTACAATGAGCAGTTCTTC. Translating gives CASSEGRGSYNEQFF.

The chain has TRBV2 and TRBJ2-4, with 7 bases fitting TRBD1. Germline CDR1 and CDR2: SNHLY and FYNNEI. Trimming took 2 bases from V and 8 from J; bases not matched to a gene: 9. This CDR3 region has 15 residues. CDR3 nucleotides: TGTGCCAGCAGTGAACGCGAACAGGGGATGGACATTCAGTACTTC. Translated, it gives CASSEREQGMDIQYF.

The DNA for the CDR3 is TGTGCCAGCAGTGACCTCCCCGCAAGGAATGAGCAGTTCTTC. This translates into CASSDLPARNEQFF. The genes are TRBV25-1 and TRBJ2-1; D not resolved. This CDR3 region has 14 residues. The ends were cut back, 3 bases at V and 7 bases at J, with 13 bases in the middle. CDR1 is MGHDK and CDR2 is SYGVNS in the germline V gene.

The table lists this clone with a few counts. J is TRBJ1-6 and V is TRBV2; 8 bases match TRBD1. The junction had 4 bases not matched to a gene; V was cut back by 7 bases and J by 5 bases. The CDR3 has 14 amino acids. In germline, CDR1 is SNHLY, CDR2 FYNNEI. DNA of the CDR3: TGTGCCAGCAACCCGACAGGGGATAATTCACCCCTCCACTTT. Translated, it gives CASNPTGDNSPLHF.

The table lists this clone with a count of one. The chain has TRBV7-8 and TRBJ1-5; possible D gene TRBD1, 5 bases. The CDR3 runs 16 residues. Per the germline V gene, CDR1 is SGHVS and CDR2 is FQNEAQ. V lost 4 bases to trimming and J lost 7 bases, with 20 bases between them. The CDR3 sequence is CASSSGRSGPGQPQHF. CDR3 coding DNA: TGTGCCAGCAGCTCAGGACGTTCGGGGCCGGGGCAGCCCCAGCATTTT.

This chain uses TRBV7-2 with TRBJ1-4; maybe TRBD1 (5 bases). CDR3 length: 13 amino acids. Germline V gives CDR1 SGHTA, CDR2 FQGNSA. V lost 4 bases to trimming and J lost 7 bases, with 10 bases between them. The CDR3 spells CASSSQGSEKLFF. The CDR3 region has the DNA TGTGCCAGCAGCTCTCAGGGAAGTGAAAAACTGTTTTTT.

The chain recombines TRBV3-1 (or the pseudogene TRBV3-2) with TRBJ1-5; D may be TRBD1 (6 bases). The CDR3 contains 14 residues. Germline loops: CDR1 LGHDT, CDR2 YNNKEL (reference sequence). Trimming removed 2 bases at V and 6 bases at J, with 11 bases between. The CDR3 here is CASSQYGGPQPQHF. The CDR3 nucleotides are TGTGCCAGCAGCCAATACGGGGGGCCTCAGCCCCAGCATTTT.

The chain employs TRBV2 and TRBJ2-6; D gene ambiguous. The CDR3 is 13 amino acids. The V gene lost 4 bases and the J gene lost 3 bases, with 4 bases spanning the gap. Germline values: CDR1 SNHLY, CDR2 FYNNEI. This CDR3 reads CASSVIGANVLTF. CDR3 in DNA: TGTGCCAGCAGTGTAATTGGGGCCAACGTCCTGACTTTC.

The J gene is TRBJ1-2, the V gene TRBV11-3, with a possible D match to TRBD1 (5 bases). CDR1 and CDR2 from the germline V gene are SGHNT and YENEEA. V lost 1 base and J 3 bases, leaving 21 bases between the germline ends. This CDR3 spans 18 amino acids. This CDR3 is CASSLVFLLDTTYYGYTF. The CDR3 nucleotides read TGTGCCAGCAGCTTAGTATTCCTTTTGGACACTACCTACTATGGCTACACCTTC.

The rearrangement joins TRBV9 to TRBJ2-1; possible D gene TRBD1, 6 bases. CDR3 length equals 16 residues. V shed 2 bases and J shed 3 bases, with 15 bases lying between them. Germline V lookup: CDR1 SGDLS, CDR2 YYNGEE. The CDR3 spells CASSVGGRGDYNEQFF. CDR3 coding DNA: TGTGCCAGCAGCGTGGGTGGCAGGGGAGACTACAATGAGCAGTTCTTC.

The chain recombines TRBV3-1 (or the pseudogene TRBV3-2) with TRBJ2-7; 10 bases are a match to TRBD2. The ends lost 5 bases at V and 4 bases at J; junction bases unmatched: 5. The CDR3 loop spans 14 amino acids. CDR1 LGHDT and CDR2 YNNKEL come from the germline V gene (reference sequence). The CDR3 loop reads CASSAAGGPYEQYF. The CDR3 nucleotides are TGTGCCAGCAGCGCAGCGGGGGGGCCTTACGAGCAGTACTTC.

The chain employs TRBV27 and TRBJ2-3; 11 bases fit TRBD2. The CDR3 contains 16 residues. Germline CDR1 reads MNHEY; CDR2 reads SMNVEV (reference sequence). The V segment lost 4 bases and the J segment 1 base; nucleotides outside the gene matches: 4. The CDR3 DNA reads as TGTGCCAGCAGTTGGGCTAGCGGGGGGCGCACAGATACGCAGTATTTT. As protein: CASSWASGGRTDTQYF.

Only a few counts were recorded for this clone. V usage is TRBV5-4 and J usage is TRBJ2-7; tentatively, D is TRBD1 (6 bases). The CDR3 is 13 amino acids. The germline gives CDR1 SGHNT, CDR2 YYREEE (reference sequence). The ends were cut back, 4 bases at V and 3 bases at J, with 11 bases in the middle. The CDR3 is CASSLDRLYEQYF. The DNA of the CDR3 is TGTGCCAGCAGCCTAGACAGGCTCTACGAGCAGTACTTC.

The chain recombines TRBV7-9 with TRBJ1-1, with TRBD1 identical over 9 bases. V shed 6 bases and J 5 bases; nucleotides not matched to a gene: 4. Germline V gene data show CDR1 as SEHNR and CDR2 as FQNEAQ (reference sequence). The CDR3 runs 13 residues. The CDR3 DNA is TGTGCCAGCAGTCTAGGACAGGGGACTGAAGCTTTCTTT. Encoded protein: CASSLGQGTEAFF. Supplemented by reference TRBV7-9 and TRBJ1-1, the full variable domain reads DTGVSQNPRHKITKRGQNVTFRCDPISEHNRLYWYRQTLGQGPEFLTYFQNEAQLEKSRLLSDRFSAERPKGSFSTLEIQRTEQGDSAMYLCASSLGQGTEAFFGQGTRLTVV.

This chain uses TRBV7-2 with TRBJ2-3; 7 bases are shared with TRBD2. This CDR3 comprises 15 residues. Germline CDR1 is SGHTA and CDR2 is FQGNSA. J gave up 3 bases and V 4 bases, and 7 bases lay outside the gene matches. The CDR3 loop is CASSYLSGVTDTQYF. The DNA for the CDR3 is TGTGCCAGCAGCTATTTAAGCGGGGTTACAGATACGCAGTATTTT.